The rows below give T cell receptor beta chains drawn from one sample of a study of shared clonotypes between healthy human individuals. TCRdb's copy holds only in-frame clones and misses some; the assay was immunoSEQ multiplex PCR. The data show over 2 million clones, about 95% seen once. Specimen: naive CD8+ T cells sorted from blood. Receptors originate from a man between 18 and 29 years old in good health. CDR3s include the opening cysteine and the closing phenylalanine or tryptophan. A D gene is named only where the DNA matches it firmly.

J gene,V gene,D gene,CDR3 DNA,CDR3 protein
TRBJ1-2,TRBV6-6,TRBD1,TGTGCCAGCAACGGACAGGGCCAAGACTATGGCTACACCTTC,CASNGQGQDYGYTF
TRBJ2-1,TRBV15,TRBD1,TGTGCCACCCGAGACAGGGGGATCGAGAATGAGCAGTTCTTC,CATRDRGIENEQFF
TRBJ2-7,TRBV18,.,TGTGCCAGCTCACCAGGGGTTGGCGGAGCCTACGAGCAGTACTTC,CASSPGVGGAYEQYF
TRBJ1-2,TRBV19,.,TGTGCCAGTAGCCTCAAAGAGGAGGGCCCCCTCCGGGGCTACACCTTC,CASSLKEEGPLRGYTF
TRBJ1-1,TRBV6-1,.,TGTGCCAGCAGTGATCAGGGGAGGATCGCTGAAGCTTTCTTT,CASSDQGRIAEAFF
TRBJ1-2,TRBV29-1,TRBD1,TGCAGCGTTGAGGACAGGGGAACTAACTATGGCTACACCTTC,CSVEDRGTNYGYTF
TRBJ2-7,TRBV28,.,TGTGCCAGCAGTTTCTCGGCAGAGATACCCGGCGAGCAGTACTTC,CASSFSAEIPGEQYF
TRBJ1-4,TRBV7-9,.,TGTGCCAGCAGCTCGGCGGAGCAAACAACTAATGAAAAACTGTTTTTT,CASSSAEQTTNEKLFF
TRBJ2-7,TRBV27,.,TGTGCCAGCAGTTTCCAACAGGGTTACGAGCAGTACTTC,CASSFQQGYEQYF
TRBJ2-7,TRBV9,TRBD2,TGTGCCAGCAGCGTAGAGGCAGCGGGAGGTTACGAGCAGTACTTC,CASSVEAAGGYEQYF
TRBJ1-1,TRBV12-5,.,TGTGCTAGTGGTTTGGCAGGGCCCTACACTGAAGCTTTCTTT,CASGLAGPYTEAFF